The present TCR beta chain was sequenced within a study of Ad26.COV2.S vaccination and SARS-CoV-2 variants. Looking at the study overall: In the study, Ad26.COV2.S was injected intramuscularly once, or twice 56 days apart.

About this clone: Its antigen is not known.

Treatment here: about 20 received Ad26.COV2.S at low or high dose, single or two shots; 5 received placebo; per-sample allocation not given. Sample collection was performed on day 63 after the first vaccine or placebo injection. Its platform was an Ad26 vector, and its expressed antigen was Wuhan-strain SARS-CoV-2 spike. The CDR3 consists of 12 residues. Deletions cut 1 base from V and 5 bases from J, with 5 bases between. Germline CDR1 SGHAT, CDR2 FQNNGV. Only in-frame clones appear in the TCRdb table, and some are missing; sequencing was by immunoSEQ multiplex PCR. The sample includes about 400,000 clones, about nine tenths of them seen just once. Study-wide results and limits: Vaccine recipients posted higher spike-specific TCR breadth than their placebo counterparts.

Sample: peripheral blood, taken in a trial of Ad26.COV2.S vaccine versus placebo. The rearrangement links TRBV11-2 to TRBJ2-5; D is unresolved. The source of this sequence is a person aged 18 to 65 who received the Ad26.COV2.S COVID-19 vaccine or a placebo. The CDR3 sequence is CASSLGSETQYF. The CDR3 DNA reads as TGTGCCAGCAGCTTAGGTTCGGAGACCCAGTACTTC.